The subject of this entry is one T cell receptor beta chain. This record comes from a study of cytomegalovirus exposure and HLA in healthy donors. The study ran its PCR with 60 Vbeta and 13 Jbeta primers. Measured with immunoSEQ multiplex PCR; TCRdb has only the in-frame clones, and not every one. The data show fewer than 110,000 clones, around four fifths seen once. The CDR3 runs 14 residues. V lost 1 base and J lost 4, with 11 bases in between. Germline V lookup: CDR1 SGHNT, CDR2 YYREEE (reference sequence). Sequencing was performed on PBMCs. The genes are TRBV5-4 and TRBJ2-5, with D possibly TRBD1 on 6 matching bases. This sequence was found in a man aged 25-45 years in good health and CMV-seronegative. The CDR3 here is CASSLWGLGETQYF. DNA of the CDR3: TGTGCCAGCAGCTTGTGGGGGCTTGGAGAGACCCAGTACTTC. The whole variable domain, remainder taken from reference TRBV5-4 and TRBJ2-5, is ETGVTQSPTHLIKTRGQQVTLRCSSQSGHNTVSWYQQALGQGPQFIFQYYREEENGRGNFPPRFSGLQFPNYSSELNVNALELDDSALYLCASSLWGLGETQYFGPGTRLLVL.